Below, 15 T cell receptor beta chains from the same sample are listed, as sequenced in a study of T cells in localized non-small cell lung cancer. Using immunoSEQ multiplex PCR, the repertoire was profiled, and TCRdb retains in-frame clones only, with some absent. The data show about 2,900 clones, 25% seen once. The material was lung tumor tissue, obtained before any cancer treatment. These receptor sequences come from a male donor aged 60 or older with stage III lung adenocarcinoma.

The chain uses TRBV30 and TRBJ1-3, with D tentatively TRBD1 (5 bases). V dropped 8 bases and J dropped 7 bases, with 12 bases sitting between them. Germline V gene lookup returns CDR1 GTSNPN and CDR2 SVGIG (reference sequence). The CDR3 loop spans 11 amino acids. The CDR3 DNA follows: TGTGCCGCCCGGCGGGGGAACACCATATATTTT. Translating it yields CAARRGNTIYF.

The V call is TRBV4-1, the J call TRBJ2-3; 7 nucleotides match TRBD2. From germline, CDR1 is MGHRA and CDR2 YSYEKL. V lost 2 bases to trimming and J lost 4 bases; unmatched junction nucleotides: 0. CDR3 length equals 13 residues. This chain's CDR3 is CASSQTSADTQYF. The DNA of the CDR3 is TGCGCCAGCAGCCAAACTAGCGCAGATACGCAGTATTTT.

This clone has a handful of counts. Here the CDR3 reads CASRGGGGNQPQHF. CDR3 sequence (DNA): TGTGCCAGCAGGGGCGGGGGGGGCAATCAGCCCCAGCATTTT. The J gene is TRBJ1-5, the V gene TRBV6-8; maybe TRBD1 (5 bases). CDR1 MNHGY and CDR2 SAAAGT come from the germline V gene. Trimming removed 6 bases at V and 2 bases at J, with 11 bases between. The CDR3 is 14 residues long.

This clone came up a few times. This sequence joins TRBV11-3 and TRBJ1-5, with D perhaps TRBD1 (5 bases). V shed 3 bases and J shed 11 bases, with 20 bases lying between them. This CDR3 contains 15 residues. Germline loops: CDR1 SGHNT, CDR2 YENEEA. The CDR3 here is CASSLGGPGGRAQHF. In DNA form, the CDR3 reads TGTGCCAGCAGCTTGGGGGGACCCGGAGGTCGGGCCCAGCATTTT.

This chain joins TRBV6-8 and TRBJ2-7; 9 bases match TRBD1. The CDR3 length is 13 residues. The trim removed 6 bases at V and 2 bases at J, leaving 2 bases unmatched. Per germline, CDR1 MNHGY and CDR2 SAAAGT. The CDR3 coding sequence is TGTGCCAGCAGCCGGGACAGGGCCTACGAGCAGTACTTC. It yields the protein CASSRDRAYEQYF.

This clone occurred many times. The chain couples TRBV7-6 to TRBJ2-3; a possible D gene is TRBD2 (7 bases). Per germline, CDR1 SGHVS and CDR2 FNYEAQ. This CDR3 is 15 amino acids long. V lost 3 bases, J lost 2 bases, and 12 bases lay in between. The CDR3 loop is CASSFPAGATDTQYF. CDR3 DNA sequence: TGTGCCAGCAGCTTCCCCGCGGGGGCCACAGATACGCAGTATTTT.

The J gene is TRBJ1-6, the V gene TRBV18; TRBD1 matches 7 bases. The CDR3 has 14 residues. Germline values: CDR1 KGHSH, CDR2 LQKENI. The V gene end was trimmed by 2 bases and the J gene end by 9 bases; junction bases not matched to a gene: 4. The CDR3 is CASSPEGAPSPLHF. CDR3 bases: TGTGCCAGCTCACCAGAGGGGGCTCCTTCACCCCTCCACTTT.

A single count supports this clone. The chain is built from TRBV5-1 and TRBJ1-2, with TRBD1 identical over 7 bases. The CDR3 is 14 amino acids. The ends lost 0 bases at V and 4 bases at J; junction bases unmatched: 3. CDR1 and CDR2 (germline): SGHRS, YFSETQ. In nucleotides, the CDR3 is TGCGCCAGCAGCTTGGGACAGGGCGGCTATGGCTACACCTTC. This sequence encodes CASSLGQGGYGYTF.

This chain joins TRBV6-1 and TRBJ1-2; D perhaps matches TRBD1 (5 bases). CDR1 is MNHNS and CDR2 is SASEGT in the germline V gene. The CDR3 sequence is 15 residues long. V lost 1 base to trimming and J lost 3 bases, with 12 bases between them. The CDR3 here is CASSEVRGMDYGYTF. As DNA, the CDR3 is TGTGCCAGCAGTGAAGTGCGGGGGATGGACTATGGCTACACCTTC.

This clone occurred a few times. The chain links TRBV9 to TRBJ1-2; no firm D call. CDR1 and CDR2 from the germline V gene are SGDLS and YYNGEE. CDR3 length: 12 amino acids. V lost 0 bases to trimming and J lost 7 bases, with 7 bases between them. The CDR3, as DNA: TGTGCCAGCAGCGTAGCTACGGGTGGCTACACCTTC. Its protein product is CASSVATGGYTF.

The table lists this clone with a count of one. The V and J genes are TRBV5-1 and TRBJ1-5, with a weak D call TRBD1 (6 bases). CDR1 is SGHRS and CDR2 is YFSETQ in the germline V gene. The V end was cut by 0 bases, the J end by 3 bases, with 13 bases between. This CDR3 region has 16 residues. The DNA for the CDR3 is TGCGCCAGCAGCTTGGGAGGGGGGGCCTTCAATCAGCCCCAGCATTTT. It translates to CASSLGGGAFNQPQHF.

This rearrangement joins TRBV29-1 to TRBJ1-2, with 9 bases that match TRBD1. The ends lost 0 bases at V and 5 bases at J; junction bases unmatched: 13. The CDR3 has 17 residues. The germline V gene encodes CDR1 SQVTM and CDR2 ANQGSEA. CDR3 amino acids: CSVEEVVEDRGRYGYTF. The CDR3 region has the DNA TGCAGCGTTGAAGAGGTTGTCGAGGACAGGGGAAGGTATGGCTACACCTTC.

The V gene is TRBV25-1, the J gene TRBJ1-2; D is possibly TRBD1 (5 bases). Germline CDR1 and CDR2: MGHDK and SYGVNS. This CDR3 has 13 residues. V was pared by 7 bases and J by 7 bases, with 16 bases between. As DNA, the CDR3 is TGTGCCAGCACAGGGTCCCCTAAAACTGGCTACACCTTC. Its protein is CASTGSPKTGYTF.

This clone was seen more than once but under ten times. The chain couples TRBV11-3 to TRBJ1-3; D unclear. The CDR3 sequence is 15 residues long. Germline lookup yields CDR1 SGHNT and CDR2 YENEEA. Trimming pared 5 bases from V and 4 bases from J, leaving 15 bases between. The CDR3 region has the DNA TGTGCCAGCAGCCAGCCCCGGAGTACGGGAAACACCATATATTTT. Translation: CASSQPRSTGNTIYF.

This sequence joins TRBV7-5 and TRBJ1-2. TRBV7-5 is described as a pseudogene. This CDR3 has 14 amino acids. CDR3 sequence (DNA): TGTGCCAGCAGCTTTGGCGGAAAGGATCGTGGCTACACCTTC. Residues: CASSFGGKDRGYTF.